This T cell receptor beta chain originates from a study of blood T cell repertoires in COVID-19. Across the study: The United States, Italy and Spain supplied acute and convalescent COVID-19 samples.

As originally analysed: Estimated nucleated cell counts came from reference gene primer amplification. Only in-frame clones appear in the TCRdb table, and some are missing; sequencing was by immunoSEQ multiplex PCR. V and J calls and clone size are those listed in that table; D and trimming were worked out from the DNA. The sample consists of 200,000 to 250,000 clones, around 87% of them appearing once. This receptor was identified in a woman aged 25-40 years who had recovered from COVID-19. What was sequenced was peripheral blood.

CDR3 in DNA: TGTGCCAGCAGCCCCGGACTAGCGGGGTTCGATGAGCAGTTCTTC. Protein product: CASSPGLAGFDEQFF. The chain is built from TRBV9 and TRBJ2-1, with 12 bases matching TRBD2. Germline lookup yields CDR1 SGDLS and CDR2 YYNGEE. The CDR3 contains 15 residues. V shed 4 bases, J shed 8 bases, and the junction held 7 bases outside the gene matches.